This TCR beta chain appears in the sequencing data of a study of regulatory T cells in long-lasting Graves disease. About the research overall: Over 5 years of antithyroid drugs plus positive TSH receptor antibodies defined persistent Graves' disease.

This CDR3 is 13 amino acids long. Germline assignment: CDR1 MDHEN and CDR2 SYDVKM. The ends were cut back, 1 base at V and 6 bases at J, with 9 bases in the middle. As for time point: persistent/refractory GD, antithyroid drugs over 5 years with positive TRAb. The TCR library used RNA extracted from PBMCs. In building TCR beta libraries, iRepertoire HTBI primers were used together with Arm-PCR of CDR3 regions. TCRdb independently ran MiXCR on the multiplex PCR reads; one entry per CDR3 protein. The sample comprises around 400,000 distinct CDR3 sequences, around 20% of which are singletons, and roughly 30% rests with the top ten. Study-level results: The analysis examined peripheral blood only and excluded thyroid tissue. Favored gene segments in persistent disease were TRBV28, TRBJ1-2 and TRBJ2-5. Persistent Graves' patients showed a TCR diversity that was lower than that of newly diagnosed ones.

This clonotype appeared a few times. Its cognate antigen is unknown. The sample was peripheral blood mononuclear cells (PBMCs), taken when the disease was refractory, from a patient treated with antithyroid drugs. This clonotype was sampled from a female donor with Graves disease. This sequence joins TRBV28 and TRBJ1-1; D not certain. CDR3 bases: TGTGCCAGCAGTTTATCGAGTACTTCTGAAGCTTTCTTT. Its translation is CASSLSSTSEAFF.